The rows below give T cell receptor beta chains drawn from one sample of a study of cytomegalovirus exposure and HLA in healthy donors. TCRdb keeps only in-frame clones here, not all; method: immunoSEQ multiplex PCR. The repertoire has approximately 190,000 clones, approximately 80% of them found once; the top ten carry about 2%. The sequenced sample was PBMCs. Receptors were obtained from a young woman in good health and CMV-seropositive. CDR3s include the opening cysteine and the closing phenylalanine or tryptophan. D genes are given only for firm matches. Size tells how often a clone was seen (once, few, many) or the class of an expanded clone, and some rows leave it out.

NA TRBJ2-1 TRBV11-1 TRBD2 TGTGCCAGCAGCTTGGAGATAGCGGGGGGGCCGGGAGAGCAGTTCTTC CASSLEIAGGPGEQFF
NA TRBJ2-1 TRBV14 NA TGTGCCAGCAGCCAAGGAGTGGGGGCCGGAATTCATGAGCAGTTCTTC CASSQGVGAGIHEQFF
NA TRBJ1-2 TRBV5-4 NA TGTGCCAGCAGTCCCTACCAGGGTGGGGGGTGGTATGGCTACACCTTC CASSPYQGGGWYGYTF
NA TRBJ2-5 TRBV7-2 TRBD2 TGTGCCAGCAGCGCCCGCGGGGGAGCCGTGGCCCAGTACTTC CASSARGGAVAQYF
NA TRBJ1-1 TRBV6-1 TRBD1 TGTGCCAACAGTGGGCGAGGACAGGCCCGGGGCACTGAAGCTTTCTTT CANSGRGQARGTEAFF
NA TRBJ2-2 TRBV30 TRBD2 TGTGCCTGGAGTTTGGGGACTATACACACCGGGGAGCTGTTTTTT CAWSLGTIHTGELFF
NA TRBJ1-4 TRBV5-1 NA TGCGCCAGCAGCGCCCCGGGGGGAAAGGAAAAACTGTTTTTT CASSAPGGKEKLFF
NA TRBJ2-1 TRBV29-1 TRBD1 TGCAGCTCCCGAGGACAGGGCACTGAGCAGTTCTTC CSSRGQGTEQFF
NA TRBJ1-1 TRBV6-4 TRBD1 TGTGCCAGCAGTGCCAGGGGGTTCACTGAAGCTTTCTTT CASSARGFTEAFF
NA TRBJ2-7 TRBV7-9 NA TGTGCCAGCAGCGGGCTCGAACTCTACGAGCAGTACTTC CASSGLELYEQYF
NA TRBJ1-2 TRBV30 TRBD1 TGTGCCTGGAGTGGGAAGGGGGCTCTCCTCTATGGCTACACCTTC CAWSGKGALLYGYTF
NA TRBJ2-3 TRBV7-7 TRBD2 TGTGCTAGCAGCCGGAGCGGGGGGGCCGGCACAGATACGCAGTATTTT CASSRSGGAGTDTQYF
NA TRBJ2-2 TRBV2 TRBD1 TGTGCCAGCAGACGACAGGGGGGGAACACCGGGGAGCTGTTTTTT CASRRQGGNTGELFF
NA TRBJ2-4 TRBV28 TRBD1 TGCGCCAGCAGTTGGACAGGGGGGGAGAGGGGCAAAAACATTCAGTACTTC CASSWTGGERGKNIQYF
NA TRBJ2-1 TRBV7-9 NA TGTGCCAGCAGCTTAGACACCGTGGGGCGTGAGCAGTTCTTC CASSLDTVGREQFF
NA TRBJ2-7 TRBV15 NA TGTGCCACCAGCAGAGTAGAGGGCTCCTACGAGCAGTACTTC CATSRVEGSYEQYF
NA TRBJ2-2 TRBV7-2 NA TGTGCCAGCAGCTTAAGCTTATCATATCTCCAACCCGGGGAGCTGTTTTTT CASSLSLSYLQPGELFF
NA TRBJ2-7 TRBV19 TRBD1 TGTGCCAGTAGTACCGGACAGGGGTTCGAGCAGTACTTC CASSTGQGFEQYF
few TRBJ2-5 TRBV15 NA TGTGCCACCAGCAGAGATCGACTTTCTTGGGAGACCCAGTACTTC CATSRDRLSWETQYF
NA TRBJ1-5 TRBV5-1 NA TGCGCCAGCAGCTTGGGAGTTTCCGGGACCCAGCATTTT CASSLGVSGTQHF
NA TRBJ1-4 TRBV30 TRBD1 TGTGCCTCTAAGGGGGCCCGTGGTGAAAAACTGTTTTTT CASKGARGEKLFF
few TRBJ2-3 TRBV28 NA TGTGCCAGCAGTTGGGCTAGCAGGCCAGATACGCAGTATTTT CASSWASRPDTQYF
NA TRBJ2-1 TRBV5-5 TRBD2 TGTGCCAGCAGCCCTTTCCTAGCGGGGAGTCCCTACAATGAGCAGTTCTTC CASSPFLAGSPYNEQFF
once TRBJ1-2 TRBV19 TRBD1 TGTGCCAGTAGGGCATACAGGGGGCTGTATGTTGACTATGGCTACACCTTC CASRAYRGLYVDYGYTF
NA TRBJ2-1 TRBV2 TRBD1 TGTGCCAGCAGAAGAAGACAGGGGGCTACCAATGAGCAGTTCTTC CASRRRQGATNEQFF
NA TRBJ2-2 TRBV2 TRBD1 TGTGCCAGCAGCGGACAGGCCGGGGAGCTGTTTTTT CASSGQAGELFF
NA TRBJ2-3 TRBV5-1 TRBD2 TGCGCCAGCAGCTTGGATACTAGCGGGGGAAGGGGAACGCAGTATTTT CASSLDTSGGRGTQYF
NA TRBJ1-2 TRBV19 NA TGTGCCAGTAGTATAGTTGAGGAAGGCTATGGCTACACCTTC CASSIVEEGYGYTF
NA TRBJ1-1 TRBV5-1 TRBD1 TGCGCCAGCAGCCAACGGACAGGGGGGAACACTGAAGCTTTCTTT CASSQRTGGNTEAFF
few TRBJ1-3 TRBV5-1 NA TGCGCCAGCAGCTTGAATGGGGGCTCCGGAAACACCATATATTTT CASSLNGGSGNTIYF
NA TRBJ1-2 TRBV15 NA TGTGCCACCAGCAGATCAACCCCCCAGGATGGCTACACCTTC CATSRSTPQDGYTF
NA TRBJ1-1 TRBV6-6 NA TGTGCCAGCAGTTTGAAGAGGGGGACTGAAGCTTTCTTT CASSLKRGTEAFF
NA TRBJ2-1 TRBV5-4 NA TGTGCCAGCGGGCCGGCAGGGTACAATGAGCAGTTCTTC CASGPAGYNEQFF
NA TRBJ2-2 TRBV7-3 TRBD1 TGTGCCAGCAGCTTACAGGGGGCTTTGGGCACCGGGGAGCTGTTTTTT CASSLQGALGTGELFF
NA TRBJ2-3 TRBV6-4 NA TGTGCCAGCAGTCAGAGGCTGGAGGCAGATACGCAGTATTTT CASSQRLEADTQYF
NA TRBJ2-7 TRBV27 TRBD1 TGTGCCAGCAGTTTATCCCCAGGGACAGGGTCCTACGAGCAGTACTTC CASSLSPGTGSYEQYF
NA TRBJ1-2 TRBV29-1 TRBD1 TGCAGCGTTGAAGACCCGGACAGGGCCCGGTATGGCTACACCTTC CSVEDPDRARYGYTF
NA TRBJ2-5 TRBV5-1 TRBD2 TGCGCCAGCAGCTGGGGTCCGGGGGGGCCGGAGACCCAGTACTTC CASSWGPGGPETQYF
NA TRBJ2-1 TRBV6-4 TRBD2 TGTGCCAGCAGTGACTCCTCGCGGGGGTTCCTCCCCCAGTTCTTC CASSDSSRGFLPQFF
few TRBJ2-7 TRBV6-1 NA TGTGCCAGCAGGGGCCCCGGGGAGGCCCACGAGCAGTACTTC CASRGPGEAHEQYF
NA TRBJ2-3 TRBV7-3 TRBD1 TGTGCCAGCAGCTTAGTGGGGGGGACAGGGTCAGGCGATACGCAGTATTTT CASSLVGGTGSGDTQYF
few TRBJ1-1 TRBV12-5 NA TGTGCTAGTGTCCTAATGGGACGGGGGGAAGCTTTCTTT CASVLMGRGEAFF
once TRBJ1-1 TRBV27 NA TGTGCCAGCACCCCTTGGGCGGGGTTTGACACTGAAGCTTTCTTT CASTPWAGFDTEAFF
NA TRBJ1-6 TRBV7-3 TRBD1 TGTGCCAGCAGTCCCGGGACAGGATATAATTCACCCCTCCACTTT CASSPGTGYNSPLHF
NA TRBJ1-1 TRBV9 TRBD1 TGTGCCAGCAGCGCGGGGACAGGGAGCACTGAAGCTTTCTTT CASSAGTGSTEAFF
NA TRBJ2-2 TRBV6-1 NA TGTGCCAGCAGTCAATCGGGGACCGGGGAGCTGTTTTTT CASSQSGTGELFF
few TRBJ2-1 TRBV5-1 TRBD2 TGCGCCAGCAGCTTGGTAATGACTAGCGGGGGCCTCACCCTCTACAATGAGCAGTTCTTC CASSLVMTSGGLTLYNEQFF
NA TRBJ2-2 TRBV5-1 NA TGCGCCAGCAGCTTGGTTGTCAAATCCACCGGGGAGCTGTTTTTT CASSLVVKSTGELFF
NA TRBJ1-2 TRBV28 TRBD1 TGTGCCAGCTACACCGGGACAGGGGGAGGCTACACCTTC CASYTGTGGGYTF
NA TRBJ2-2 TRBV27 TRBD1 TGTGCCAGCAGTACCCCCTCGACAGGGGCCCGGGAGCTGTTTTTT CASSTPSTGARELFF
NA TRBJ2-2 TRBV7-2 TRBD1 TGTGCCAGCAACCGACAGGGGGCGGGGAACACCGGGGAGCTGTTTTTT CASNRQGAGNTGELFF
NA TRBJ2-7 TRBV11-3 TRBD1 TGTGCCAGCAGCACTAGACAGGGGGCCGACGAGCAGTACTTC CASSTRQGADEQYF
NA TRBJ1-5 TRBV10-2 NA TGCGCCAGCAGCCTTCGGGGGTTTGGGCAGCCCCAGCATTTT CASSLRGFGQPQHF
few TRBJ2-2 TRBV5-6 TRBD2 TGTGCCAGCACCCTGGGACTAGCCACCGGGGAGCTGTTTTTT CASTLGLATGELFF
NA TRBJ1-2 TRBV27 TRBD1 TGTGCCAGCAGTCCGGGGACAGGGAGTCCGTATGGCTACACCTTC CASSPGTGSPYGYTF
NA TRBJ2-1 TRBV7-2 TRBD1 TGTGCCAGCAGTCTAGGACAGGGGGAGTACAATGAGCAGTTCTTC CASSLGQGEYNEQFF
NA TRBJ1-5 TRBV2 TRBD1 TGTGCCAGCAGTGAAGCAGGGACAGGGAATCAGCCCCAGCATTTT CASSEAGTGNQPQHF
NA TRBJ1-1 TRBV11-2 NA TGTGCCAGCAGCTTATGGGTGGTACTAGGGAACACTGAAGCTTTCTTT CASSLWVVLGNTEAFF